A selection of T cell receptor beta chains follows, all from one sample in a study of OX40 agonist ivuxolimab in advanced cancers. Clones were sequenced by immunoSEQ multiplex PCR, and TCRdb holds only the in-frame ones, with some missing. The data show 78,000 or so clones, with around 84% seen just once and roughly 17% held by the top ten. The sample consisted of CD4+ or CD8+ T cells sorted from blood, taken in a trial of the OX40 agonist ivuxolimab. The origin of the receptors is an adult with an advanced solid tumor such as melanoma, head and neck, liver or kidney cancer. Both conserved end residues are part of each CDR3. A D gene is named only where the DNA matches it firmly. Clone sizes are given selectively: once, few, many, or a class where the clone is expanded.

D gene	clone size	V gene	J gene	CDR3 protein	CDR3 DNA
.	.	TRBV4-1	TRBJ2-7	CASSPPRSSSYEQYF	TGCGCCAGCAGCCCGCCTAGGAGTTCCTCCTACGAGCAGTACTTC
TRBD2	.	TRBV5-1	TRBJ2-5	CASSPRLAGGQETQYF	TGCGCCAGCAGCCCGAGACTAGCGGGAGGACAAGAGACCCAGTACTTC
TRBD1	.	TRBV2	TRBJ2-7	CASSFDRGNYEQYF	TGTGCCAGCAGTTTCGACAGGGGGAACTACGAGCAGTACTTC
TRBD1	.	TRBV6-6	TRBJ2-7	CASSLTGVEQYF	TGTGCCAGCAGTCTCACAGGGGTTGAGCAGTACTTC
.	.	TRBV6-4	TRBJ1-2	CASSDSIYPDRRYGYTF	TGTGCCAGCAGTGACTCGATTTATCCCGACAGGCGCTATGGCTACACCTTC
TRBD2	.	TRBV5-1	TRBJ2-1	CASSPTSGSNEQFF	TGCGCCAGCAGCCCTACTAGCGGGAGCAATGAGCAGTTCTTC
.	.	TRBV4-2	TRBJ2-1	CASSRSGPQYNEQFF	TGTGCCAGCAGCCGTTCCGGGCCCCAGTATAATGAGCAGTTCTTC
.	once	TRBV7-9	TRBJ2-5	CASSFGGRVTQYF	TGTGCCAGCAGCTTTGGGGGTAGGGTGACCCAGTACTTC
.	.	TRBV9	TRBJ2-6	CASSVGRSRLWSGANVLTF	TGTGCCAGCAGCGTAGGGCGAAGTCGACTATGGTCTGGGGCCAACGTCCTGACTTTC
TRBD2	.	TRBV29-1	TRBJ2-3	CSVGTSVQYF	TGCAGCGTCGGGACTAGTGTTCAGTATTTT
TRBD2	.	TRBV6-5	TRBJ2-1	CASSWGLADNEQFF	TGTGCCAGCAGTTGGGGACTAGCGGACAATGAGCAGTTCTTC
TRBD1	.	TRBV5-5	TRBJ2-7	CASSRTGGGNEQYF	TGTGCCAGCAGCAGAACAGGGGGCGGGAACGAGCAGTACTTC
TRBD2	.	TRBV19	TRBJ2-3	CASSSGLAGVFTDTQYF	TGTGCCAGTAGTAGCGGACTAGCGGGAGTGTTTACAGATACGCAGTATTTT
.	few	TRBV5-1	TRBJ2-5	CASSLKETQYF	TGCGCCAGCAGCCTGAAAGAGACCCAGTACTTC
.	.	TRBV19	TRBJ2-4	CASNQGGNIQYF	TGTGCCAGTAACCAGGGGGGGAACATTCAGTACTTC
.	.	TRBV6-6	TRBJ1-5	CASTQGTVFNQPQHF	TGTGCCAGCACCCAGGGGACCGTATTTAATCAGCCCCAGCATTTT
.	once	TRBV5-1	TRBJ2-7	CASSSQGSHEQYF	TGCGCCAGCAGCTCCCAGGGGAGCCACGAGCAGTACTTC
.	.	TRBV5-1	TRBJ2-5	CASSSAGTEETQYF	TGCGCCAGCAGTTCTGCCGGGACTGAAGAGACCCAGTACTTC
.	.	TRBV19	TRBJ2-2	CASSTLPDGSGELFF	TGTGCCAGTAGTACGCTCCCGGATGGGTCTGGGGAGCTGTTTTTT
TRBD1	.	TRBV7-9	TRBJ2-1	CASSQTGQFYNEQFF	TGTGCCAGCAGCCAAACGGGACAGTTCTACAATGAGCAGTTCTTC
.	.	TRBV29-1	TRBJ2-6	CSVEFSGANVLTF	TGCAGCGTTGAGTTCTCTGGGGCCAACGTCCTGACTTTC
TRBD1	.	TRBV4-1	TRBJ2-5	CASSQSQFRSTGAREQYF	TGCGCCAGCAGCCAAAGCCAATTTCGCTCGACAGGGGCTCGGGAGCAGTACTTC
TRBD2	.	TRBV5-6	TRBJ2-3	CASSSTSGRWTDTQYF	TGTGCCAGCAGCTCGACTAGCGGGAGGTGGACAGATACGCAGTATTTT
TRBD1	.	TRBV18	TRBJ1-5	CASSPGQGGTQPQHF	TGTGCCAGCTCACCGGGACAGGGAGGTACTCAGCCCCAGCATTTT
.	few	TRBV5-1	TRBJ2-1	CASRESFNEQFF	TGCGCCAGCAGAGAGTCCTTCAATGAGCAGTTCTTC
TRBD1	.	TRBV28	TRBJ1-6	CASSPNRGLASPLHF	TGTGCCAGCAGCCCAAACAGGGGATTGGCTTCACCCCTCCACTTT
TRBD1	.	TRBV5-1	TRBJ1-1	CASSNTGGYTEAFF	TGCGCCAGCAGCAATACAGGGGGCTACACTGAAGCTTTCTTT
.	.	TRBV19	TRBJ1-3	CASSPRGSSGNTIYF	TGTGCCAGTAGTCCCCGAGGGAGCTCTGGAAACACCATATATTTT
.	.	TRBV5-8	TRBJ2-1	CASSHHRLNEQFF	TGTGCCAGCAGTCATCACAGGCTAAATGAGCAGTTCTTC
.	.	TRBV4-1	TRBJ2-2	CASSQGTGFTGELFF	TGCGCCAGCAGCCAAGGAACAGGGTTCACCGGGGAGCTGTTTTTT
.	.	TRBV19	TRBJ2-4	CASTPQGIKNIQYF	TGTGCCAGTACCCCACAGGGTATCAAAAACATTCAGTACTTC
TRBD1	.	TRBV6-6	TRBJ1-5	CAVKPGQGAINQPQHF	TGTGCCGTAAAACCGGGACAGGGAGCGATAAATCAGCCCCAGCATTTT
.	.	TRBV7-6	TRBJ2-1	CASSLFYNEQFF	TGTGCCAGCAGCTTATTTTACAATGAGCAGTTCTTC
.	.	TRBV28	TRBJ2-3	CASSTTGDTQYF	TGTGCCAGCAGCACAACAGGGGATACGCAGTATTTT
TRBD2	.	TRBV19	TRBJ2-1	CASSIIGEGDHNEQFF	TGTGCCAGTAGTATTATAGGGGAGGGCGACCACAATGAGCAGTTCTTC
TRBD2	.	TRBV9	TRBJ2-5	CASSKPGLAGEKTQYF	TGTGCCAGCAGCAAACCGGGACTAGCGGGAGAGAAGACCCAGTACTTC
.	.	TRBV4-2	TRBJ2-3	CASSQDGPGVVDTQYF	TGTGCCAGCAGCCAAGATGGGCCGGGAGTGGTAGATACGCAGTATTTT
TRBD1	once	TRBV19	TRBJ2-5	CASRQGETQYF	TGTGCCAGTAGACAGGGGGAGACCCAGTACTTC
.	once	TRBV10-1	TRBJ1-1	CASSEGRGVAEAFF	TGCGCCAGCAGCGAGGGCAGGGGTGTCGCTGAAGCTTTCTTT
.	.	TRBV11-2	TRBJ2-7	CASSLVQEQYF	TGTGCCAGCAGCTTAGTGCAGGAGCAGTACTTC
.	.	TRBV27	TRBJ2-6	CASSPISGANVLTF	TGTGCCAGCAGCCCCATCTCTGGGGCCAACGTCCTGACTTTC
.	.	TRBV5-4	TRBJ2-7	CASSPSKGSAYEQYF	TGTGCCAGCAGCCCGTCTAAGGGGTCCGCCTACGAGCAGTACTTC
.	.	TRBV28	TRBJ2-1	CASSLGRNEQFF	TGTGCCAGCAGTTTAGGGCGGAATGAGCAGTTCTTC
TRBD1	.	TRBV28	TRBJ2-4	CASRPGQGRDIQYF	TGTGCCAGCAGGCCAGGACAGGGTCGGGACATTCAGTACTTC
.	.	TRBV7-6	TRBJ1-5	CASSSGTSNQPQHF	TGTGCCAGCAGCTCCGGGACAAGCAATCAGCCCCAGCATTTT
.	.	TRBV29-1	TRBJ2-7	CSARTGTGDYEQYF	TGCAGCGCAAGAACCGGGACTGGCGACTACGAGCAGTACTTC
.	once	TRBV5-1	TRBJ2-7	CASTPGGRPGAYEQYF	TGCGCCAGCACCCCTGGAGGGAGGCCGGGAGCCTACGAGCAGTACTTC
.	.	TRBV19	TRBJ1-6	CASSIGRPGTENNSPLHF	TGTGCCAGTAGTATAGGCAGGCCCGGCACCGAGAATAATTCACCCCTCCACTTT
TRBD1	.	TRBV18	TRBJ1-1	CASSPGTGSGNTEAFF	TGTGCCAGCTCCCCCGGGACAGGGTCTGGGAACACTGAAGCTTTCTTT
.	.	TRBV1	TRBJ2-3	CTSSPSVSVTDTQYF	TGCACCAGCAGTCCTAGCGTTTCAGTCACAGATACGCAGTATTTT
.	.	TRBV7-9	TRBJ2-5	CASSFGIQETQYF	TGTGCCAGCAGCTTCGGTATCCAAGAGACCCAGTACTTC